Reported below is one TCR beta chain. This clone appeared a few times. This receptor's antigen is unknown. Nothing much larger sits one base from this clone, and base qualities are not available. The library was built by means of the immunoSEQ multiplex PCR assay. TCRdb took over this immuneACCESS table, retaining in-frame rearrangements with V and J assigned. Such tables are incomplete; in checked studies, under half of the missing clones stem from an unresolved V gene, and the remainder is unexplained. For this sample there are approximately 51,000 clones; 85% to 95% appear just once. The ten largest account for 1.5% to 2% of the sample. This sample was taken from a study of T cell changes during pregnancy in multiple sclerosis (dated by TCRdb to 2018 to 2020). For the study in its entirety: The study examined how the T cell repertoire changed over the course of pregnancy in women with multiple sclerosis.

The germline ends are 12 bases apart after V is trimmed by 1 base and J by 0 bases. The germline V gene gives CDR1 as KGHSH and CDR2 as LQKENI. Taken from cysteine to phenylalanine, the CDR3 has 16 residues. Just the 48-base CDR3 DNA is kept, in frame starting at base 1. The chain is encoded by TRBV18 joined to TRBJ1-1; tentative D gene TRBD1, with 6 bases matching. The source is a female donor with multiple sclerosis, enrolled in a pregnancy study. The sequences come from peripheral blood, collected in the second trimester of pregnancy. CDR3 reads: CASSPLGASMNTEAFF. The base sequence is TGTGCCAGCTCACCACTGGGGGCTTCAATGAACACTGAAGCTTTCTTT.